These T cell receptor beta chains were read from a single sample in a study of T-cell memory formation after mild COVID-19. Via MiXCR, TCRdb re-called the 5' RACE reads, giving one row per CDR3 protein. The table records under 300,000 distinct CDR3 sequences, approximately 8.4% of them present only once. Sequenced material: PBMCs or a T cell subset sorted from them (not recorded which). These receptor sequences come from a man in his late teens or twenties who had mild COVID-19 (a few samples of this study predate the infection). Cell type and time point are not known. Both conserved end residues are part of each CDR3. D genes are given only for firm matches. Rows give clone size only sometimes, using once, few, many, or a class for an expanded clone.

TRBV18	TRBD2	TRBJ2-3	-	TGTGCCAGCTCACGAACCGGGACTAGCGGCACAGATACGCAGTATTTT	CASSRTGTSGTDTQYF
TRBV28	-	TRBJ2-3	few	TGTGCCACCCGGTCAGGTGCAGATACGCAGTATTTT	CATRSGADTQYF
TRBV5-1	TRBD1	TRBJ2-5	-	TGCGCCAGCAGCCAAACAGGGGGCTTCGGGGAGACCCAGTACTTC	CASSQTGGFGETQYF
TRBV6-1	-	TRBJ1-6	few	TGTGCCAGCATGGGACTATTGCCCCTCCACTTT	CASMGLLPLHF
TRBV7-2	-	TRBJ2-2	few	TGTGCCAGCAGCTTTCTCCAGGGTCGCACCGGGGAGCTGTTTTTT	CASSFLQGRTGELFF
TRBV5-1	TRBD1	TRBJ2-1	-	TGCGCCAGCGGACCGGACAGGTCCTACAATGAGCAGTTCTTC	CASGPDRSYNEQFF
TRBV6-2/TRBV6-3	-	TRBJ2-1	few	TGTGCCAGCAGCTCCATTGCCCAGGGAAATGAGCAGTTCTTC	CASSSIAQGNEQFF
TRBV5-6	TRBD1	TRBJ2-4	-	TGTGCCAGCAGCTCACGACAGGGGGACAAAAACATTCAGTACTTC	CASSSRQGDKNIQYF
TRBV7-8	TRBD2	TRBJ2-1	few	TGTGCCAGCAGCTGGAGTGGGTCATGGCTAGCGGGGGACAATGAGCAGTTCTTC	CASSWSGSWLAGDNEQFF
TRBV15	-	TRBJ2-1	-	TGTGCCACCAGCAGAGATCCCCGGGGGGCCGGTCTATACAATGAGCAGTTCTTC	CATSRDPRGAGLYNEQFF
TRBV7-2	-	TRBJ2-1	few	TGTGCCAGCAGCTTAGCGTATCCGGGGTCCGTCATGTACAATGAGCAGTTCTTC	CASSLAYPGSVMYNEQFF
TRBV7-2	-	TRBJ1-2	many	TGTGCCAGCAGCTTAGAGCAGGGCGATGGCTACACCTTC	CASSLEQGDGYTF
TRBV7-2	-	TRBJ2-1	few	TGTGCCAGCACGATGGTCCTGCGGGATGAGCAGTTCTTC	CASTMVLRDEQFF
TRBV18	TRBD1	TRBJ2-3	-	TGTGCCAGCTCACCAACGTCGACAGGGAGCACAGATACGCAGTATTTT	CASSPTSTGSTDTQYF
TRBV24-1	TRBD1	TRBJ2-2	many	TGTGCCACCAGTGATCCGGGACAGGGGGGCACCGGGGAGCTGTTTTTT	CATSDPGQGGTGELFF
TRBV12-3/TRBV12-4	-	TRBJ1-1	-	TGTGCCAGCAGTACGGGGACGGCCTGGGAAGCTTTCTTT	CASSTGTAWEAFF
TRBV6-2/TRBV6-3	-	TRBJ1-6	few	TGTGCCAGCAGTCGACAGCATAATTCACCCCTCCACTTT	CASSRQHNSPLHF
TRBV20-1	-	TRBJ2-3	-	TGCAGTGCCCTGCAGGGAGGCACAGATACGCAGTATTTT	CSALQGGTDTQYF
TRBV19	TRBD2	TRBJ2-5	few	TGTGCCAGTAGTAGAACGCTAGCGGAGGAGACCCAGTACTTC	CASSRTLAEETQYF
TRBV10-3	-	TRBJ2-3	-	TGTGCCATCAGTGTAGCGTACACAGATACGCAGTATTTT	CAISVAYTDTQYF
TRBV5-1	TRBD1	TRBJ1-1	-	TGCGCCAGCAGCTCGGACAGGGGGGCGCGAATAAGGGCTGAAGCTTTCTTT	CASSSDRGARIRAEAFF
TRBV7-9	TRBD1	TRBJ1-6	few	TGTGCCAGCAGCCCCGCCGGGACAGGGTTAGCTTCACCCCTCCACTTT	CASSPAGTGLASPLHF
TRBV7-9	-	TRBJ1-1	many	TGTGCCAGCAGCGAAGTGGCATATACTGAAGCTTTCTTT	CASSEVAYTEAFF